Reported below is one TCR beta chain. These data come from a study of blood T cell repertoires in COVID-19. Assay used: immunoSEQ multiplex PCR; TCRdb lists only in-frame clones, some missing. Counted here are around 300,000 clones, about 83% occurring once; the ten biggest clones make up around 5.8%. With V trimmed by 7 bases and J by 1 base, 4 bases remained unmatched. This CDR3 region has 14 residues. Germline CDR1 SNHLY, CDR2 FYNNEI. This rearrangement joins TRBV2 to TRBJ1-1; 9 positions agree with TRBD1. The clonotype comes from a woman between 35 and 50 years old who had recovered from COVID-19. The sequenced material came from PBMCs or T cells enriched from blood (not recorded which). This CDR3 reads CASKRQGGNTEAFF. The CDR3 DNA is TGTGCCAGCAAGAGACAGGGGGGGAACACTGAAGCTTTCTTT.